A selection of T cell receptor beta chains follows, all from one sample in a study of blood T cell repertoires in COVID-19. TCRdb's table, derived via immunoSEQ multiplex PCR, lists solely in-frame clones and lacks some. This table holds about 200,000 clones, 83% found once. The source material was peripheral blood. The receptors stem from a woman in her forties with active or convalescent COVID-19. The CDR3 runs from the conserved cysteine through the conserved F or W. Fields, in order: V gene, clone size, D gene, J gene, CDR3 length, CDR3 protein, CDR3 DNA. A D gene is named only where the DNA matches it firmly. Size values are once, few and many counts, or a class for expanded clones, and some rows have none.

v_gene: TRBV19; abundance: NA; d_gene: NA; j_gene: TRBJ1-1; len: 15; CDR3aa: CATVRTQGGSTEAFF; CDR3nt: TGTGCCACCGTACGGACTCAGGGAGGGAGCACTGAAGCTTTCTTT
v_gene: TRBV15; abundance: NA; d_gene: NA; j_gene: TRBJ2-3; len: 19; CDR3aa: CATSRDWDRDITSTDTQYF; CDR3nt: TGTGCCACCAGCAGAGATTGGGACCGGGACATTACTAGCACAGATACGCAGTATTTT
v_gene: TRBV27; abundance: NA; d_gene: NA; j_gene: TRBJ1-4; len: 15; CDR3aa: CASSLSRRGYEKLFF; CDR3nt: TGTGCCAGCAGTTTATCCCGCAGGGGTTATGAAAAACTGTTTTTT
v_gene: TRBV9; abundance: NA; d_gene: NA; j_gene: TRBJ2-7; len: 13; CDR3aa: CASSVAPTGEQYF; CDR3nt: TGTGCCAGCAGCGTAGCTCCCACGGGCGAGCAGTACTTC
v_gene: TRBV28; abundance: NA; d_gene: NA; j_gene: TRBJ2-5; len: 13; CDR3aa: CASSVTGRETQYF; CDR3nt: TGTGCCAGCAGTGTTACAGGGCGAGAGACCCAGTACTTC
v_gene: TRBV5-1; abundance: NA; d_gene: NA; j_gene: TRBJ1-1; len: 14; CDR3aa: CASSLLQGSSEAFF; CDR3nt: TGCGCCAGCAGCTTACTACAGGGTTCTTCTGAAGCTTTCTTT
v_gene: TRBV15; abundance: NA; d_gene: TRBD2; j_gene: TRBJ2-3; len: 18; CDR3aa: CATSNMRTSGAGGDTQYF; CDR3nt: TGTGCCACCAGCAATATGCGTACGAGCGGGGCGGGGGGAGATACGCAGTATTTT
v_gene: TRBV5-1; abundance: NA; d_gene: NA; j_gene: TRBJ1-4; len: 15; CDR3aa: CASSLGGRTNEKLFF; CDR3nt: TGCGCCAGCAGCTTGGGGGGGCGTACGAATGAAAAACTGTTTTTT
v_gene: TRBV2; abundance: many; d_gene: TRBD1; j_gene: TRBJ1-2; len: 12; CDR3aa: CAGTGDDYGYTF; CDR3nt: TGTGCCGGGACAGGGGACGACTATGGCTACACCTTC
v_gene: TRBV19; abundance: NA; d_gene: NA; j_gene: TRBJ1-1; len: 13; CDR3aa: CASSPAGATEAFF; CDR3nt: TGTGCCAGTAGTCCGGCGGGCGCCACTGAAGCTTTCTTT
v_gene: TRBV28; abundance: NA; d_gene: NA; j_gene: TRBJ1-3; len: 13; CDR3aa: CASSLFPGDTIYF; CDR3nt: TGTGCCAGCAGTTTATTTCCTGGAGACACCATATATTTT
v_gene: TRBV24-1; abundance: NA; d_gene: NA; j_gene: TRBJ1-5; len: 14; CDR3aa: CATSDFGNNQPQHF; CDR3nt: TGTGCCACCAGTGATTTTGGCAACAATCAGCCCCAGCATTTT
v_gene: TRBV5-1; abundance: NA; d_gene: NA; j_gene: TRBJ2-2; len: 15; CDR3aa: CASSPGLMNTGELFF; CDR3nt: TGCGCCAGCAGCCCGGGACTGATGAACACCGGGGAGCTGTTTTTT
v_gene: TRBV30; abundance: NA; d_gene: TRBD1; j_gene: TRBJ2-7; len: 16; CDR3aa: CAWSARDRGSSYEQYF; CDR3nt: TGTGCCTGGAGCGCCCGGGACAGGGGTTCCTCCTACGAGCAGTACTTC
v_gene: TRBV23-1; abundance: once; d_gene: NA; j_gene: TRBJ1-2; len: 16; CDR3aa: CASSLEDRERDYGYTF; CDR3nt: TGCGCCAGCAGTCTAGAGGACCGGGAAAGGGACTATGGCTACACCTTC
v_gene: TRBV7-9; abundance: NA; d_gene: TRBD1; j_gene: TRBJ2-5; len: 15; CDR3aa: CASSLMQGVGETQYF; CDR3nt: TGTGCCAGCAGCCTGATGCAGGGGGTGGGCGAGACCCAGTACTTC
v_gene: TRBV5-4; abundance: NA; d_gene: NA; j_gene: TRBJ2-3; len: 15; CDR3aa: CASSLAGQGADTQYF; CDR3nt: TGTGCCAGCAGCTTGGCCGGTCAGGGCGCAGATACGCAGTATTTT
v_gene: TRBV2; abundance: NA; d_gene: NA; j_gene: TRBJ2-3; len: 15; CDR3aa: CASSERRGGTDTQYF; CDR3nt: TGTGCCAGCAGTGAAAGGAGGGGTGGCACAGATACGCAGTATTTT
v_gene: TRBV27; abundance: NA; d_gene: NA; j_gene: TRBJ1-1; len: 16; CDR3aa: CASSIIWGVKNTEAFF; CDR3nt: TGTGCCAGCAGTATTATTTGGGGGGTGAAGAACACTGAAGCTTTCTTT
v_gene: TRBV5-8; abundance: NA; d_gene: TRBD1; j_gene: TRBJ1-2; len: 15; CDR3aa: CASSLDRDWDYGYTF; CDR3nt: TGTGCCAGCAGCTTAGACAGGGATTGGGACTATGGCTACACCTTC
v_gene: TRBV18; abundance: NA; d_gene: TRBD1; j_gene: TRBJ1-5; len: 17; CDR3aa: CASSPMIGTGGDQPQHF; CDR3nt: TGTGCCAGCTCACCAATGATTGGGACAGGGGGGGATCAGCCCCAGCATTTT
v_gene: TRBV10-3; abundance: NA; d_gene: NA; j_gene: TRBJ1-2; len: 15; CDR3aa: CAISDGPTANYGYTF; CDR3nt: TGTGCCATCAGTGATGGGCCGACAGCAAACTATGGCTACACCTTC
v_gene: TRBV14; abundance: once; d_gene: NA; j_gene: TRBJ2-5; len: 13; CDR3aa: CASSQGASKTQYF; CDR3nt: TGTGCCAGCAGCCAGGGGGCATCGAAGACCCAGTACTTC
v_gene: TRBV11-2; abundance: NA; d_gene: NA; j_gene: TRBJ1-2; len: 13; CDR3aa: CASSLVGTHGYTF; CDR3nt: TGTGCCAGCAGCTTAGTTGGGACTCATGGCTACACCTTC
v_gene: TRBV5-1; abundance: NA; d_gene: NA; j_gene: TRBJ1-4; len: 14; CDR3aa: CASSLAGGDEKLFF; CDR3nt: TGCGCCAGCAGCTTGGCAGGAGGAGACGAAAAACTGTTTTTT
v_gene: TRBV3-1/TRBV3-2; abundance: NA; d_gene: TRBD2; j_gene: TRBJ2-7; len: 14; CDR3aa: CASSQGLAGVRQYF; CDR3nt: TGTGCCAGCAGCCAGGGACTAGCGGGAGTTCGGCAGTACTTC
v_gene: TRBV18; abundance: NA; d_gene: TRBD1; j_gene: TRBJ2-1; len: 14; CDR3aa: CASSPSGTGVEQFF; CDR3nt: TGTGCCAGCTCACCATCCGGGACAGGGGTTGAGCAGTTCTTC
v_gene: TRBV4-1; abundance: NA; d_gene: NA; j_gene: TRBJ1-1; len: 14; CDR3aa: CASSRSQENTEAFF; CDR3nt: TGCGCCAGCAGCCGCTCACAGGAGAACACTGAAGCTTTCTTT
v_gene: TRBV29-1; abundance: NA; d_gene: NA; j_gene: TRBJ1-5; len: 13; CDR3aa: CSVAQGRDQPQHF; CDR3nt: TGCAGCGTGGCACAGGGCAGGGATCAGCCCCAGCATTTT
v_gene: TRBV6-1; abundance: NA; d_gene: TRBD2; j_gene: TRBJ2-5; len: 16; CDR3aa: CASSDGLAGGEETQYF; CDR3nt: TGTGCCAGCAGTGATGGACTAGCGGGAGGCGAAGAGACCCAGTACTTC
v_gene: TRBV18; abundance: NA; d_gene: TRBD1; j_gene: TRBJ1-4; len: 16; CDR3aa: CASSPTGDGYNEKLFF; CDR3nt: TGTGCCAGCTCACCGACAGGGGACGGCTATAATGAAAAACTGTTTTTT
v_gene: TRBV6-1; abundance: NA; d_gene: NA; j_gene: TRBJ1-2; len: 15; CDR3aa: CASSESARSNYGYTF; CDR3nt: TGTGCCAGCAGTGAATCTGCCAGGTCTAACTATGGCTACACCTTC
v_gene: TRBV10-1; abundance: NA; d_gene: NA; j_gene: TRBJ2-1; len: 14; CDR3aa: CASSERTGGNEQFF; CDR3nt: TGCGCCAGCAGTGAACGGACTGGTGGCAATGAGCAGTTCTTC
v_gene: TRBV10-2; abundance: NA; d_gene: TRBD1; j_gene: TRBJ1-1; len: 15; CDR3aa: CASRGPGQGGTEAFF; CDR3nt: TGCGCCAGCAGAGGACCGGGACAGGGGGGCACTGAAGCTTTCTTT
v_gene: TRBV7-2; abundance: NA; d_gene: NA; j_gene: TRBJ2-3; len: 15; CDR3aa: CASSFQGLGTDTQYF; CDR3nt: TGTGCCAGCAGCTTCCAGGGTCTCGGCACAGATACGCAGTATTTT
v_gene: TRBV15; abundance: NA; d_gene: TRBD1; j_gene: TRBJ1-2; len: 13; CDR3aa: CATTIGQAYGYTF; CDR3nt: TGTGCCACCACCATCGGACAGGCCTATGGCTACACCTTC
v_gene: TRBV19; abundance: few; d_gene: TRBD1; j_gene: TRBJ1-5; len: 15; CDR3aa: CASRLTGLGNQPQHF; CDR3nt: TGTGCCAGCCGCCTGACAGGGTTGGGCAATCAGCCCCAGCATTTT
v_gene: TRBV5-4; abundance: once; d_gene: TRBD2; j_gene: TRBJ2-7; len: 13; CDR3aa: CASSPRGSYEQYF; CDR3nt: TGTGCCAGCAGCCCCCGCGGGAGCTACGAGCAGTACTTC
v_gene: TRBV24-1; abundance: NA; d_gene: NA; j_gene: TRBJ1-5; len: 14; CDR3aa: CATSDIRGNQPQHF; CDR3nt: TGTGCCACCAGTGATATAAGGGGGAATCAGCCCCAGCATTTT
v_gene: TRBV24-1; abundance: NA; d_gene: NA; j_gene: TRBJ2-5; len: 12; CDR3aa: CATNGLGETQYF; CDR3nt: TGTGCCACCAACGGACTCGGAGAGACCCAGTACTTC
v_gene: TRBV9; abundance: NA; d_gene: TRBD1; j_gene: TRBJ2-3; len: 14; CDR3aa: CASSSRTGSDTQYF; CDR3nt: TGTGCCAGCAGCTCCCGGACAGGGTCAGATACGCAGTATTTT
v_gene: TRBV1; abundance: NA; d_gene: NA; j_gene: TRBJ1-1; len: 15; CDR3aa: CTSSQEFGGNTEAFF; CDR3nt: TGCACCAGCAGCCAAGAGTTTGGAGGGAACACTGAAGCTTTCTTT
v_gene: TRBV11-3; abundance: NA; d_gene: TRBD1; j_gene: TRBJ1-5; len: 16; CDR3aa: CASSLEAGTGIQPQHF; CDR3nt: TGTGCCAGCAGCTTGGAAGCCGGGACAGGGATTCAGCCCCAGCATTTT
v_gene: TRBV25-1; abundance: few; d_gene: NA; j_gene: TRBJ1-1; len: 13; CDR3aa: CASTRPGGTEAFF; CDR3nt: TGTGCCAGCACCCGACCGGGGGGGACTGAAGCTTTCTTT
v_gene: TRBV24-1; abundance: NA; d_gene: NA; j_gene: TRBJ2-5; len: 16; CDR3aa: CATSDLFLGGEETQYF; CDR3nt: TGTGCCACCAGTGATTTATTCTTGGGAGGCGAGGAGACCCAGTACTTC
v_gene: TRBV2; abundance: NA; d_gene: TRBD1; j_gene: TRBJ1-2; len: 13; CDR3aa: CASMDRGDYGYTF; CDR3nt: TGTGCCAGCATGGACAGGGGCGACTATGGCTACACCTTC
v_gene: TRBV20-1; abundance: NA; d_gene: TRBD2; j_gene: TRBJ2-1; len: 14; CDR3aa: CSASRLAGSNEQFF; CDR3nt: TGCAGTGCTAGTCGACTAGCGGGGTCCAATGAGCAGTTCTTC
v_gene: TRBV7-9; abundance: once; d_gene: TRBD1; j_gene: TRBJ2-1; len: 15; CDR3aa: CASSLETGGWSEQFF; CDR3nt: TGTGCCAGCAGCTTAGAGACAGGGGGGTGGAGTGAGCAGTTCTTC
v_gene: TRBV25-1; abundance: NA; d_gene: TRBD1; j_gene: TRBJ2-1; len: 16; CDR3aa: CASSEYGTGFANEQFF; CDR3nt: TGTGCCAGCAGTGAATACGGGACAGGATTTGCCAATGAGCAGTTCTTC
v_gene: TRBV18; abundance: NA; d_gene: TRBD1; j_gene: TRBJ1-1; len: 16; CDR3aa: CASSLLGGTGDTEAFF; CDR3nt: TGTGCCAGCTCACTCCTAGGCGGGACAGGAGACACTGAAGCTTTCTTT
v_gene: TRBV4-2; abundance: NA; d_gene: TRBD2; j_gene: TRBJ2-2; len: 17; CDR3aa: CASSQFSGGAVAGELFF; CDR3nt: TGTGCCAGCAGCCAATTTAGCGGGGGGGCCGTGGCCGGGGAGCTGTTTTTT
v_gene: TRBV24-1; abundance: NA; d_gene: NA; j_gene: TRBJ1-2; len: 15; CDR3aa: CATSDLNSGDYGYTF; CDR3nt: TGTGCCACCAGTGATTTGAACAGCGGAGACTATGGCTACACCTTC
v_gene: TRBV19; abundance: NA; d_gene: NA; j_gene: TRBJ1-4; len: 15; CDR3aa: CASSRTGGAFEKLFF; CDR3nt: TGTGCCAGTAGTCGGACGGGGGGGGCTTTTGAAAAACTGTTTTTT
v_gene: TRBV30; abundance: NA; d_gene: NA; j_gene: TRBJ1-5; len: 16; CDR3aa: CAWSVRRAASNQPQHF; CDR3nt: TGTGCCTGGAGTGTACGGCGGGCGGCCAGCAATCAGCCCCAGCATTTT
v_gene: TRBV28; abundance: NA; d_gene: NA; j_gene: TRBJ1-2; len: 13; CDR3aa: CASKGELSYGYTF; CDR3nt: TGTGCCAGCAAGGGGGAATTGTCCTATGGCTACACCTTC
v_gene: TRBV7-2; abundance: once; d_gene: NA; j_gene: TRBJ2-1; len: 14; CDR3aa: CASTLSHGSNEQFF; CDR3nt: TGTGCCAGCACCCTTTCTCACGGGAGCAATGAGCAGTTCTTC
v_gene: TRBV7-6; abundance: few; d_gene: NA; j_gene: TRBJ1-4; len: 16; CDR3aa: CASSPLGQVVNEKLFF; CDR3nt: TGTGCCAGCAGCCCCTTGGGGCAGGTGGTTAATGAAAAACTGTTTTTT
v_gene: TRBV24-1; abundance: once; d_gene: TRBD1; j_gene: TRBJ2-7; len: 14; CDR3aa: CATSDYHRGSEQYF; CDR3nt: TGTGCCACCAGTGATTATCACAGGGGGTCCGAGCAGTACTTC
v_gene: TRBV10-2; abundance: NA; d_gene: TRBD1; j_gene: TRBJ1-2; len: 14; CDR3aa: CASSEWDRGTLTTF; CDR3nt: TGCGCCAGCAGTGAGTGGGACAGGGGCACCCTTACAACCTTC